Each of the 10 T cell receptor beta chains below was sequenced from the same sample in a study of blood T cells in healthy people across ages. Primed by a sample-barcoded 5' primer and a J-beta primer mix, a second PCR proceeded for 7 to 11 cycles. TCRdb ran MiXCR on the 5' RACE reads and lists one entry per CDR3 protein. The data contain around 700,000 distinct CDR3 sequences, 20% to 25% of them singletons. These data also featured in a second study, about T cells of mothers and their children.

The sequenced sample was blood. These receptors came from a boy aged 5-17 years in good health.

The chain is built from TRBV12-3 or TRBV12-4 and TRBJ2-1; the D is unclear. There are 13 residues in the CDR3. With 0 bases removed from V and 5 bases from J, the gap between germline ends came to 5 bases. DNA of the CDR3: TGTGCCAGCAGTTTAGCACAGAACAATGAGCAGTTCTTC. This encodes CASSLAQNNEQFF.

V and J are TRBV20-1 and TRBJ2-1; the D gene is possibly TRBD2 (5 bases). This CDR3 has 14 amino acids. With 2 bases removed from V and 7 bases from J, the gap between germline ends came to 15 bases. Germline lookup yields CDR1 DFQATT and CDR2 SNEGSKA (reference sequence). CDR3 amino acids: CSARSSDGINEQFF. DNA of the CDR3: TGCAGTGCTAGAAGCTCGGACGGGATAAATGAGCAGTTCTTC.

This clonotype was seen only a few times. V and J are TRBV7-2 and TRBJ2-1; 7 nucleotides match TRBD2. V lost 3 bases to trimming and J lost 4 bases; unmatched junction nucleotides: 3. Germline V gene lookup returns CDR1 SGHTA and CDR2 FQGNSA. There are 14 residues in the CDR3. Here the CDR3 DNA reads TGTGCCAGCAGCTTTGCGGGGGTGTACAATGAGCAGTTCTTC. Residues: CASSFAGVYNEQFF.

The chain recombines TRBV6-6 with TRBJ2-5; the D gene is possibly TRBD1 (6 bases). The DNA end is more similar to TRBJ2-7, so the J call may be wrong. The length of the CDR3 is 14 residues. Germline loops: CDR1 MNHNY, CDR2 SVGAGI (reference sequence). The CDR3 loop is CASSYTGQSFEQYF. The CDR3 DNA is TGTGCCAGCAGTTACACAGGACAGAGTTTCGAGCAGTACTTC.

The rearrangement uses TRBV6-5 and TRBJ2-5; 12 bases are a match to TRBD2. The trim removed 4 bases at V and 5 bases at J, leaving 8 bases unmatched. There are 16 residues in the CDR3. CDR1 is MNHEY, CDR2 SVGAGI, per germline. Written as DNA, the CDR3 is TGTGCCAGCAGTTTTCTAGCGGGGGGGCTGGCGGAGACCCAGTACTTC. It encodes CASSFLAGGLAETQYF.

This clonotype turned up a few times. The chain uses TRBV29-1 and TRBJ2-5; no clear D gene. The CDR3 has 12 amino acids. Germline CDR1 reads SQVTM; CDR2 reads ANQGSEA. V was clipped by 6 bases and J by 2 bases, with 10 bases between them. CDR3 nucleotide sequence: TGCAGCGTCCTGGGTGGACAAGAGACCCAGTACTTC. As protein: CSVLGGQETQYF. The variable domain in full, completed from reference TRBV29-1 and TRBJ2-5, reads SAVISQKPSRDICQRGTSLTIQCQVDSQVTMMFWYRQQPGQSLTLIATANQGSEATYESGFVIDKFPISRPNLTFSTLTVSNMSPEDSSIYLCSVLGGQETQYFGPGTRLLVL.

This clonotype has just a few counts. The chain uses TRBV4-1 and TRBJ2-6; D is uncertain. Trimming shortened V by 4 bases and J by 4 bases, and 14 bases separated the two germline ends. Germline-derived CDR1 and CDR2 are MGHRA and YSYEKL. The CDR3 runs 16 residues. The CDR3 nucleotides read TGCGCCAGCAGCCCGGCAAGCCAACTCGGGGCCAACGTCCTGACTTTC. This encodes CASSPASQLGANVLTF.

The chain links TRBV28 to TRBJ2-5; 9 nucleotides match TRBD1. The better agreement between TRBJ2-7 and the DNA end casts doubt on the J call. The CDR3 totals 15 residues. Germline V CDR1 and CDR2: MDHEN, SYDVKM. The CDR3 DNA reads as TGTGCCAGCAGACCAGCGACAGGGGGACTCGGCGAGCAGTACTTC. This sequence encodes CASRPATGGLGEQYF.

The chain joins TRBV29-1 to TRBJ1-4, with D possibly being TRBD1 (5 bases). The CDR3 runs to 11 residues. Germline CDR1 is SQVTM and CDR2 is ANQGSEA. Written as DNA, the CDR3 is TGCGCCATCGGGGGGGACGAAAAACTGTTTTTT. It is translated as CAIGGDEKLFF.

The sample holds a few counts of this clonotype. The chain is built from TRBV11-3 and TRBJ2-5, with 12 bases that match TRBD2. The J call could be wrong; TRBJ2-7 is a better fit for the DNA end. CDR1 is SGHNT, CDR2 YENEEA, per germline. The CDR3 has 18 amino acids. The CDR3 here is CASSARPRLLAGGDEQYF. The CDR3 nucleotides are TGTGCCAGCAGCGCCCGCCCCAGACTTCTAGCGGGAGGGGACGAGCAGTACTTC.